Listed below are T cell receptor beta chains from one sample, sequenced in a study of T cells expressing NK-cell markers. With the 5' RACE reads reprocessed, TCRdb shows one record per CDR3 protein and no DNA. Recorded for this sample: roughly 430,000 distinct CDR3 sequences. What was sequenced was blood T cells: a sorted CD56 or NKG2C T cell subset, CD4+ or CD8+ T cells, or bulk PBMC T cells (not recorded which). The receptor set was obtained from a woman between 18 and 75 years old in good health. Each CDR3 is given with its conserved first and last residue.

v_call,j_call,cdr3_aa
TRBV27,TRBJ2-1,CASSLLRGGPGEFF
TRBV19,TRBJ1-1,CASSIEGQGQTEAFF
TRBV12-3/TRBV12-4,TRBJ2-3,CASRKDRGDSTDTQYF
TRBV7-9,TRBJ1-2,CASSFSKADSEGYTF
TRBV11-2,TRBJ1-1,CASSLDPSITEAFF
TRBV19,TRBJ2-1,CASRKNTGTESYNEQFF
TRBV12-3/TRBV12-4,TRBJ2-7,CASSFGREQYF
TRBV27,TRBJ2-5,CASMGLGPGGTQYF
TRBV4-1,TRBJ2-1,CASRYTGQGTYNEQFF
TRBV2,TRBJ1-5,CASRGTLPRPQHF
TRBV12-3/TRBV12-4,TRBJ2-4,CASRRTSGGFRDIQYF
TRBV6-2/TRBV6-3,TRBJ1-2,CASSQGTAYGYTF
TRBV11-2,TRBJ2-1,CASSLDSGLGAYNEQFF
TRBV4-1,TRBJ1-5,CASSPRIGQPQHF
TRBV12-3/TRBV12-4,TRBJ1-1,CASSLRRGGVNTEAFF
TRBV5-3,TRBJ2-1,CARSCPASGDEQFF